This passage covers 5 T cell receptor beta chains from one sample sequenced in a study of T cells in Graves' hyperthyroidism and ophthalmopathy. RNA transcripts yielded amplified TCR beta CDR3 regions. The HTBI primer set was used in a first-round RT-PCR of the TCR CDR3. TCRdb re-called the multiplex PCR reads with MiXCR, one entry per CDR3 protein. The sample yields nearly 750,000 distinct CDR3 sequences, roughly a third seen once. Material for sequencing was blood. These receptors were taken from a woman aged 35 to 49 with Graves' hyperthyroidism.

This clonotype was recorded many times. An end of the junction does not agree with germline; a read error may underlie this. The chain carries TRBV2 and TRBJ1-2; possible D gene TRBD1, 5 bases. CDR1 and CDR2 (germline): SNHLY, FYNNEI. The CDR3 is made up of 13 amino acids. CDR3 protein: CASSATRDDAFAF. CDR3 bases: TGTGCCAGCAGTGCAACCCGGGACGACGCCTTCGCCTTC.

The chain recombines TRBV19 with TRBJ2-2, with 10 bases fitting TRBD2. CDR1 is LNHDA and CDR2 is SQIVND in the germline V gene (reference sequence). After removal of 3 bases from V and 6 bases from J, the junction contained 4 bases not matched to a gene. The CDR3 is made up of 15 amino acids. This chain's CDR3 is CASSMSSGSAGELFF. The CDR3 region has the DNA TGTGCCAGTAGTATGTCTAGCGGGAGCGCCGGGGAGCTGTTTTTT.

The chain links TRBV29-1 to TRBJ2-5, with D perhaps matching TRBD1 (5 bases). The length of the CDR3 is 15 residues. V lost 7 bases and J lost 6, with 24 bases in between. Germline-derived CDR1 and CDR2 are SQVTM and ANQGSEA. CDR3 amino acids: CSGYLGQGVQQTQYF. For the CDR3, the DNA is TGCAGCGGTTACCTCGGTCAGGGCGTACAACAGACCCAGTACTTC.

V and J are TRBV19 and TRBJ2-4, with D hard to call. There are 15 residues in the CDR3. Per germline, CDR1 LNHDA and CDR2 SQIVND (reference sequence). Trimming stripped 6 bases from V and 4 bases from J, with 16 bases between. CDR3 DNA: TGTGCCAGTAGCACCCTATTTGCGCTGAAAAACATTCAGTACTTC. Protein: CASSTLFALKNIQYF. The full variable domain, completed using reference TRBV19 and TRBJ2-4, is DGGITQSPKYLFRKEGQNVTLSCEQNLNHDAMYWYRQDPGQGLRLIYYSQIVNDFQKGDIAEGYSVSREKKESFPLTVTSAQKNPTAFYLCASSTLFALKNIQYFGAGTRLSVL.

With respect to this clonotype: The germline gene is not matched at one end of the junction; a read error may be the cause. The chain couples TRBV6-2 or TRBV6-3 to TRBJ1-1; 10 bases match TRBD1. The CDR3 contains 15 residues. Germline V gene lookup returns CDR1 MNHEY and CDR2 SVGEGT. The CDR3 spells CASSYHDRGLAESFF. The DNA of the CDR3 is TGTGCCAGCAGTTACCACGACAGGGGGCTGGCTGAATCTTTCTTT.